One sample yielded the 14 T cell receptor beta chains listed below, sequenced in a study of regulatory T cells in long-lasting Graves disease. CDR3-region Arm-PCR and iRepertoire HTBI primers produced the TCR beta libraries. TCRdb reprocessed the multiplex PCR reads via MiXCR and lists one record per CDR3 protein. Among a few hundred thousand distinct CDR3 sequences listed, roughly 18% were seen once. Time point noted: newly diagnosed GD, antithyroid drugs for less than 3 months. Researchers made the TCR library from RNA that was extracted from PBMCs. These data also formed part of another study, on T cells in Graves' hyperthyroidism and ophthalmopathy.

This specimen was peripheral blood mononuclear cells (PBMCs), taken at new diagnosis, from a patient treated with antithyroid drugs. The receptors shown here come from a woman aged 25 to 45 with Graves disease.

This clonotype was found once. The chain couples TRBV12-3 or TRBV12-4 to TRBJ1-1, with a tentative D call TRBD1 (5 bases). The ends were cut back, 8 bases at V and 4 bases at J, with 14 bases in the middle. The CDR3 is made up of 13 amino acids. The CDR3 sequence is CASRTMGGTEAFF. CDR3 bases: TGTGCCAGCCGAACTATGGGGGGCACTGAAGCTTTCTTT.

The rearrangement uses TRBV12-3 or TRBV12-4 and TRBJ1-1, with TRBD1 matching over 10 bases. V lost 6 bases and J lost 4; bases outside the gene matches: 5. The CDR3 is 14 residues long. CDR3 amino acids: CASSRWTGGTEAFF. Written as DNA, the CDR3 is TGTGCCAGCAGCCGTTGGACAGGGGGCACTGAAGCTTTCTTT.

This clonotype has a count of ten or more. The chain links TRBV4-1 to TRBJ1-1, with TRBD1 identical over 7 bases. This CDR3 comprises 13 residues. Germline CDR1 MGHRA, CDR2 YSYEKL. V was clipped by 3 bases and J by 5 bases; unmatched bases: 3. In nucleotides, the CDR3 is TGCGCCAGCAGCCATCAACAGGGGACTGAAGCTTTCTTT. This codes for CASSHQQGTEAFF.

This clonotype was recorded many times. The genes are TRBV12-3 or TRBV12-4 and TRBJ1-4; no firm D call. Trimming removed 6 bases at V and 10 bases at J, with 21 bases between. The CDR3 loop spans 15 amino acids. DNA of the CDR3: TGTGCCAGCAGACGCGCCACGGGAGTGAAGGCAAAACTGTTTTTT. Protein product: CASRRATGVKAKLFF.

This clonotype was seen many times. The genes are TRBV11-1 and TRBJ2-2, with unresolved D. Germline assignment: CDR1 SGHAT and CDR2 FQDESV (reference sequence). Trimming cost V 5 bases and J 6 bases, with 16 bases left between them. CDR3 length: 15 residues. The CDR3 region is CASSLGSGSSGELFF. The DNA of the CDR3 is TGTGCCAGCAGCCTAGGGTCAGGTTCCTCCGGGGAGCTGTTTTTT.

This clonotype was recorded at least ten times. The V and J genes are TRBV9 and TRBJ1-1; possible D gene TRBD1, 5 bases. The CDR3 has 15 amino acids. V lost 0 bases to trimming and J lost 4 bases, with 13 bases between them. The germline gives CDR1 SGDLS, CDR2 YYNGEE. This CDR3 reads CASSVEDTRITEAFF. CDR3 DNA sequence: TGTGCCAGCAGCGTAGAGGACACCAGGATCACTGAAGCTTTCTTT.

The chain recombines TRBV11-2 with TRBJ2-3; D is undetermined. With 2 bases removed from V and 0 bases from J, the gap between germline ends came to 9 bases. The CDR3 sequence is 15 residues long. Germline-derived CDR1 and CDR2 are SGHAT and FQNNGV. The CDR3 DNA follows: TGTGCCAGCAGCTTACCCGCGGATAGCACAGATACGCAGTATTTT. Translating gives CASSLPADSTDTQYF.

This clonotype has a count of ten or more. DNA for the CDR3: TGTGCCAGCAGCAATAGACGGACAGGGTTCTACGAGCAGTACTTC. Translation: CASSNRRTGFYEQYF. V and J are TRBV28 and TRBJ2-7; the match to TRBD1 covers 8 bases. The J segment lost 3 bases and the V segment lost 6 bases, leaving 10 bases of the junction unmatched. CDR3 size: 15 residues. CDR1 is MDHEN, CDR2 SYDVKM, per germline.

There are many counts of this clonotype. The chain carries TRBV3-1 and TRBJ2-2; D is unclear. Germline V lookup: CDR1 LGHDT, CDR2 YNNKEL (reference sequence). V dropped 2 bases and J dropped 6 bases, with 7 bases sitting between them. CDR3 length: 13 amino acids. CDR3 amino acids: CASSQQRAGELFF. CDR3 nucleotide sequence: TGTGCCAGCAGCCAACAAAGGGCCGGGGAGCTGTTTTTT.

This clonotype has ten or more counts. The chain combines TRBV27 with TRBJ1-4; D is uncertain. Trimming took off 3 bases at V and 3 bases at J, with 8 bases between the two ends. The CDR3 sequence is 14 residues long. CDR1 is MNHEY, CDR2 SMNVEV, per germline (reference sequence). CDR3 sequence reads: CASSFEGANEKLFF. The CDR3 bases are TGTGCCAGCAGTTTCGAGGGCGCTAATGAAAAACTGTTTTTT.

This clonotype was seen at least ten times. The genes are TRBV12-5 and TRBJ2-7; 11 nucleotides line up with TRBD1. J lost 3 bases, V lost 5 bases, and 6 bases had no gene match. The CDR3 extends over 15 amino acids. Germline V lookup: CDR1 LGHNT, CDR2 FRNRAP. Here the CDR3 reads CASGPRGQGDYEQYF. The DNA for the CDR3 is TGTGCTAGTGGTCCGAGGGGACAGGGGGACTACGAGCAGTACTTC.

A single count supports this clonotype. The chain links TRBV28 to TRBJ2-3; tentative D call: TRBD1 (6 bases). The V end was cut by 6 bases, the J end by 0 bases, with 28 bases between. CDR1 is MDHEN, CDR2 SYDVKM, per germline. The CDR3 has 20 amino acids. CDR3 in amino acids: CASRVPTGTSVFPSTDTQYF. CDR3 nucleotides: TGTGCCAGCAGAGTACCGACCGGGACATCCGTCTTCCCCAGCACAGATACGCAGTATTTT.

This clonotype has just one count. A far larger clone is just one base off, so this is likely a read error. The rearrangement joins TRBV28 to TRBJ2-1; the match to TRBD2 covers 9 bases. The assigned J gene may be wrong: the sequence end matches TRBJ2-3 better. Germline CDR1 MDHEN, CDR2 SYDVKM. This CDR3 region has 15 residues. CDR3 in amino acids: CAGRLADFSTDTQYF. The CDR3 region has the DNA TGTGCCGGCAGACTAGCGGATTTTAGCACAGATACGCAGTATTTT.

This clonotype was detected many times. This sequence joins TRBV24-1 and TRBJ2-7, with a tentative D call TRBD1 (7 bases). Trimming cost V 9 bases and J 2 bases, with 13 bases left between them. CDR3 length: 13 amino acids. Germline V lookup: CDR1 KGHDR, CDR2 SFDVKD. CDR3 in amino acids: CATGGTEAYEQYF. The CDR3 nucleotides read TGTGCCACCGGCGGGACAGAGGCCTACGAGCAGTACTTC.